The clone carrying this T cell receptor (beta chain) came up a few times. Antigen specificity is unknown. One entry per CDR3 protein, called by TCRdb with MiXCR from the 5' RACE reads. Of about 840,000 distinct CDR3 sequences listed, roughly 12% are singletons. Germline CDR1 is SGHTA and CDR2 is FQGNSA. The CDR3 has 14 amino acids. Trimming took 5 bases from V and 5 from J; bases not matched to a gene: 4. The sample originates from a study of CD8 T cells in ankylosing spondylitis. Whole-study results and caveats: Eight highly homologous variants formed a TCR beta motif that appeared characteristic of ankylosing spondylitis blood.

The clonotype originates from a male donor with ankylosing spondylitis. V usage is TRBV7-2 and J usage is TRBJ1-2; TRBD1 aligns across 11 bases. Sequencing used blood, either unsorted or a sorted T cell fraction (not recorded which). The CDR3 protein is CASSRTGGDYGYTF. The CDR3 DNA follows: TGTGCCAGCAGCCGGACAGGGGGCGATTATGGCTACACCTTC.